This TCR beta chain emerged from a study of blood T cells in healthy people across ages. Using a J-beta primer mix together with a sample-barcoded 5' primer, a second PCR was run for about 7 to 12 cycles. TCRdb independently ran MiXCR on the 5' RACE reads; one entry per CDR3 protein. The sample lists about 1.4 million distinct CDR3 sequences, 55% to 75% occurring once. The CDR3 is 16 amino acids. Trimming removed 0 bases from V and 11 bases from J, with 23 bases in between. Germline values: CDR1 SGHRS, CDR2 YFSETQ. Input material: blood. This clonotype originated in a man younger than 35 in good health. This chain uses TRBV5-1 with TRBJ2-5; D possibly corresponds to TRBD1 (6 bases). The CDR3 loop reads CASSLVFRGPYNEQYF. The DNA for the CDR3 is TGCGCCAGCAGCTTGGTATTCAGGGGACCCTACAATGAGCAGTACTTC.